This T cell receptor (beta chain) came from a study of cytomegalovirus exposure and HLA in healthy donors (dated by TCRdb to about 2017). At the level of the whole study: According to an earlier analysis of a few hundred of the donors, 150 million to 200 million T cells yielded over 100 million unique TCR beta sequences and more than 250 Gb of sequence data. About 310 gigabases of sequencing data and tens of millions of unique TCR sequences were included in an early release covering 550 to 800 HLA-typed donors. The genetic ancestry cluster associated with self-reported Caucasian donors included 80% to 90% of the roughly 380 genotyped donors. The study was designed to test whether signatures of past pathogen exposure could be identified by cataloging public T cell receptors. The study profiled the T cell repertoires of some 610 subjects by immunosequencing and related them to cytomegalovirus serostatus. A separate validation cohort of 90 to 150 different subjects was used in addition to the 666-subject first cohort. High-throughput TCR immunosequencing, statistical association of individual TCRs with disease status, and machine learning were combined to predict cytomegalovirus infection status. A later analysis re-examined previously published TCR beta repertoires from more than 650 donors and added high-resolution HLA genotyping to investigate patterns of TCR occurrence. Rather than drawing on any new phenotypic data, the later analysis identified candidate immune exposures from TCR beta sequences and the way those sequences occurred across donors. An earlier analysis of several hundred of the donors applied high-throughput TCR beta sequencing to assess whether each TCR beta V gene segment acted as functional or pseudogenic. Donor age, sex, ethnicity and CMV serostatus were compiled together with the repertoire data. Genome-wide SNP genotypes for about 65% of the 666 donors were used in a later genetic analysis, which treated that subset as a discovery cohort. Every discovery cohort repertoire had been produced on one sequencing platform. HLA typing included class I and class II loci at four-digit resolution. The number of donors typed differed by locus, with 629-630 for A, B, C, DRB1 and DQB1, roughly 520 for DQA1, 606 for DPA1, and around 460 for DPB1. Four or five DR-DQ haplotypes were treated as single units for association and clustering because of strong linkage in the cohort. On average, 235,054 unique TCR beta nucleotide sequences were sequenced per donor among some 430 genotyped donors of the cohort, with around 19% of those sequences being non-productive. The full study reports these points: The sequencing pipeline was judged likely to have produced a cluster of highly shared sequence variants as a technical artifact. According to a later analysis, parvovirus B19, influenza, CMV and Epstein-Barr virus appeared linked to several top co-occurrence clusters. Seventeen rarely observed V segments, including chromosome 9 orphons, were excluded from the earlier analysis of 550 to 700 of the donors because counts were too low. Only TCR beta chains were sequenced in this cohort, and the absence of alpha or paired-chain data limited detectable features. In the study, approximately 150 TCR beta chains were listed as associated with cytomegalovirus. Cytomegalovirus status was reported to be diagnosed by the classifier with high specificity and sensitivity in both the original and validation cohorts. In a later analysis, HLA-associated TCR beta chains were found to be more clonally expanded and to have lower generation probabilities than equally common non-associated chains. A later analysis found that most CMV-associated TCR beta chains appeared HLA-restricted, with HLA associations seemingly driven largely by CMV exposure. Three of the identified cytomegalovirus-associated TCR beta chains were confirmed in vitro to be specific for cytomegalovirus antigens. V-gene and J-gene trimming of TCR beta chains was associated with a missense DCLRE1C variant in a later genetic analysis, and the association was replicated in an independent cohort. Presence/absence analyses assumed roughly uniform sequencing depth across donors, an assumption that may not hold. Because the 87-base-pair reads could not distinguish some IMGT-functional V segments, including TRBV6-2 and TRBV6-3, those segments were excluded. In an earlier analysis of approximately 590 of the donors, most TCR beta V segments appeared in productive rearrangements about 90% or about 30% of the time, broadly matching IMGT annotations. HLA typing was unavailable for some donors at each locus, so association tests used only the typed subset. A further reported finding was that TCR beta sequences accurately predicted the HLA-A and HLA-B alleles for most subjects in the first cohort. Correlated functional status among segregating V segments might reflect linkage disequilibrium, but an unknown experimental factor could not be ruled out. The authors suggested that the approach could potentially be extended to other disease states and immunological phenotypes. At a false discovery rate of 0.05, a later analysis linked about 16,000 TCR beta sequences to specific HLA alleles. According to a later genetic analysis, donors in an Asian-associated ancestry cluster had fewer N-insertions in productive TCRs than the approximately 690-donor mean. In a later analysis, TCR association rates were found to vary across HLA loci, with the most associated TCRs seen for DRB1 alleles and the fewest for HLA-C alleles. The only immune exposure information available for the cohort was CMV serostatus. Assigning TCR associations to individual alleles was difficult when HLA alleles, especially DR and DQ, strongly co-occurred. Across donors, most TCR sequences were observed very rarely, whereas some public TCRs were present in many individuals.

Receptor libraries were prepared by the immunoSEQ multiplex PCR assay. For the multiplex PCR, a mixture combining 60 forward primers for TCR Vbeta segments and 13 reverse primers for TCR Jbeta segments was used. Amplification of the CDR3 region of rearranged TCR beta genes was performed with a multiplex PCR assay on genomic DNA. The amplified TCR beta libraries were sequenced on the Illumina HiSeq System as 87-base-pair reads. On the study's bioinformatics: A later analysis counted 65 million to 90 million unique TCR beta chains across the 600 to 850 repertoires, and some 12 million of these chains were shared by at least two donors. To remove PCR and sequencing errors, raw reads were error-corrected and collapsed into unique sequences using a nearest-neighbor algorithm that merged closely related sequences. CDR3 sequences were aligned to IMGT reference sequences to assign V, D and J gene segments. For a sequence to be retained, at least a six-nucleotide match to both a V gene segment and a J gene segment was required. Rearrangements were classified as productive when the CDR3 lacked stop codons and remained in frame with V and J, and all other rearrangements were classified as non-productive. CDR3 was defined according to IMGT convention as the region running from the second conserved V-encoded cysteine to the conserved J-encoded phenylalanine. Sequences without an unambiguous match to a single V gene segment were excluded from the earlier analysis of over 500 of the donors. An earlier analysis of almost 600 of the donors classified V segments as functional when productive rearrangements were above 56.7% and as segregating when the standard deviation between donors was above 5%. A statistical classification framework was built to diagnose cytomegalovirus status from the catalog of TCR beta chain sequences. In a later analysis, TCR nucleotide sequences were compared against IMGT/GENE-DB human TR gene sequences so that V and J genes could be assigned. Using the TCRdist pipeline, a later analysis assigned CDR3 sequences along with most-parsimonious VDJ recombination scenarios. In a later analysis, each TCR beta chain was defined by its CDR3 amino acid sequence together with its V-gene family, and reads lacking a unique V-gene family were excluded. A later analysis removed several hundred highly shared, low-generation-probability nucleotide sequences to deal with suspected cross-contamination and a sequencing artifact. In a later analysis, a clonal expansion index was calculated for each public chain from normalized within-repertoire ranks of inferred template counts. In a later analysis, generation probabilities were computed with a VDJ recombination model fitted to out-of-frame rearrangements, and the resulting probabilities were checked against IGoR. In a later analysis, TCR-TCR, TCR-HLA and TCR-CMV co-occurrence was scored with hypergeometric tests, and a repertoire-size bias correction was applied to TCR pairs. In a later analysis, false discovery rates were estimated by permuting HLA or CMV assignments 20 times. In a later analysis, co-occurring TCRs were grouped with DBSCAN, and TCRdist sequence similarity was added when clustering was performed within HLA-allele-positive subsets. For co-occurrence clustering, repertoires with fewer than 30,000 or more than 120,000 public chains were excluded, along with a handful of repertoires with anomalous nucleotide sharing. Here the immuneACCESS table is served through TCRdb, limited to in-frame sequences with V and J called. Missing clones are a known gap in these copies; in checked studies unresolved V genes cover under half, and the rest lacks a known reason. That table gives V, J and clone size, and the DNA gave D and trimming. The sample yields 95,000 to 110,000 clones; over 70% were counted once. About 2.3% of the sample rests with the top ten.

For this clone: Its antigen is still unknown. It has no much larger one-base neighbor in the sample; base qualities were not kept.

The cohort comprised around 700 healthy bone marrow donors. At the time of sampling, every cohort member was nominally healthy, though immune exposures that went unrecorded were likely present. The donor was CMV seronegative and was included in the group of under 450 seronegative cohort members. A peripheral blood sample was provided by each donor, and peripheral blood mononuclear cells were used for TCR beta sequencing. Genomic DNA was extracted from the blood cell samples with the Qiagen DNeasy Blood Extraction Kit. Deletion took 5 bases off V and 7 bases off J, with a span of 21 bases between the germline ends. CDR1 SGHTA and CDR2 FQGNSA were looked up in the germline V gene. From the cysteine through the phenylalanine, the CDR3 covers 15 amino acids. CDR3 DNA is the only sequence kept; it has 45 bases, read in frame from the first base.

Sample: PBMCs. The source of this sequence is a man aged 25-40 years in good health and CMV-seronegative. The chain joins TRBV7-2 to TRBJ2-7; 6 matching bases give a weak D call of TRBD2. The DNA is as follows: TGTGCCAGCAGCCGTGGGGGGACTTTCGCTTATGAGCAGTACTTC. Translated, this is CASSRGGTFAYEQYF.